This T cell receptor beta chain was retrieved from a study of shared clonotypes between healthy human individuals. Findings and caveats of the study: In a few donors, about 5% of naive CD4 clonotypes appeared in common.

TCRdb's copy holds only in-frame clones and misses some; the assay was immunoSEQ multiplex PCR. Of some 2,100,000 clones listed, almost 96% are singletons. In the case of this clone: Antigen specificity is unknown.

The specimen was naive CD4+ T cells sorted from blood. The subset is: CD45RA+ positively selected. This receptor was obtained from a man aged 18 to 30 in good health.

The CDR3 here is CASSLGETLGEQYF. As DNA, the CDR3 is TGTGCCAGCAGCTTAGGTGAAACCCTAGGCGAGCAGTACTTC. V is TRBV7-9 and J is TRBJ2-7, with D unclear. CDR3 size: 14 residues. Trimming removed 1 base at V and 6 bases at J, with 13 bases between. The germline V gene encodes CDR1 SEHNR and CDR2 FQNEAQ (reference sequence).